This paragraph covers one T cell receptor beta chain sequence. Its antigen is unknown. The CDR3 extends over 11 amino acids. Germline CDR1 is MNHNY and CDR2 is SVGAGI (reference sequence). V was cut by 5 bases and J by 7 bases, with 9 bases left in between. The sample belongs to a study of cytomegalovirus exposure and HLA in healthy donors. Looking at the study overall: The platform used for the roughly 120 validation repertoires matched that of the approximately 640 first-cohort repertoires, a later analysis reported.

TCRdb keeps only in-frame clones here, not all; method: immunoSEQ multiplex PCR. The sample has about 110,000 clones, 88% seen once. The study's findings and limits: According to the study, about 180 TCR beta chains were cytomegalovirus-associated.

The TCR was taken from a woman aged 18 to 35 in good health and CMV-seronegative. Sequencing was carried out using PBMCs. The chain joins TRBV6-6 to TRBJ2-7; D possibly corresponds to TRBD2 (6 bases). CDR3 in amino acids: CASSGEDEQYF. CDR3 coding DNA: TGTGCCAGCAGTGGGGAGGATGAGCAGTACTTC.